Listed here is a single TCR beta chain. Its antigen is currently unknown. Relative to the germline gene, one junction end is altered; a read error may explain this. There are 14 residues in the CDR3. Germline-derived CDR1 and CDR2 are MDHEN and SYDVKM. Three rounds of nested PCR, following a modified ARM-PCR protocol, produced the TCRbeta library. TCRdb itself ran the multiplex PCR reads through MiXCR, one entry per CDR3 protein. This repertoire shows some 77,000 distinct CDR3 sequences, 55% to 70% found once; its top ten account for around 12%. This sample's RNA came from whole unsorted tissue. These data come from a study of tumor and adjacent non-tumor tissue in lung cancer. The overall study: The patients, 10 or so men and five or six women, were about 31 to 76 with stage I to III disease. Around 4.5 million productive TCRbeta reads were obtained per sample on average.

General study findings and limits: TCR diversity was significantly greater in tumor than normal lung tissue. Patients with more diverse tumor TCRs had worse survival.

Source material: lung tumor tissue. The sequence was collected from a woman aged 70-85 years with non-small cell lung cancer. This chain joins TRBV28 and TRBJ2-2; D could derive from TRBD1 or TRBD2 (7 bases each). CDR3 protein: CASTQGGTTGEPFF. CDR3 bases: TGTGCCAGCACGCAGGGAGGGACCACAGGGGAGCCGTTTTTT.